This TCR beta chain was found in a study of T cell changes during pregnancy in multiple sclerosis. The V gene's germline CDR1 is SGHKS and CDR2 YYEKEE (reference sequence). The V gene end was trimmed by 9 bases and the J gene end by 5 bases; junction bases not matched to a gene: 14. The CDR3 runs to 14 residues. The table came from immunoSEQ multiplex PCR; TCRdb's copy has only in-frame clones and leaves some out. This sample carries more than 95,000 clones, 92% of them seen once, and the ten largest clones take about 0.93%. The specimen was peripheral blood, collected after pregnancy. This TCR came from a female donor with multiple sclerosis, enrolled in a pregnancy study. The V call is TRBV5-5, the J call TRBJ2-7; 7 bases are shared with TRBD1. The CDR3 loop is CATSPRRGGNEQYF. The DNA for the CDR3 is TGTGCCACCTCACCCCGCCGAGGGGGCAACGAGCAGTACTTC. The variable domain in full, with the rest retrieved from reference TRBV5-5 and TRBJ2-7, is DAGVTQSPTHLIKTRGQQVTLRCSPISGHKSVSWYQQVLGQGPQFIFQYYEKEERGRGNFPDRFSARQFPNYSSELNVNALLLGDSALYLCATSPRRGGNEQYFGPGTRLTVT.